The entry below describes one T cell receptor beta chain. This entry belongs to a study of T cell responses to AZD1222 COVID-19 vaccine. Data came from immunoSEQ multiplex PCR; TCRdb stores just in-frame clones and leaves some out. The sample consists of more than 110,000 clones, approximately 83% of them appearing once. V dropped 0 bases and J dropped 4 bases, with 10 bases sitting between them. CDR1 and CDR2 from the germline V gene are SGDLS and YYNGEE. CDR3 size: 14 residues. The receptor comes from an adult in good health. The chain couples TRBV9 to TRBJ1-1; weak D call: TRBD1 (6 bases). This specimen consisted of peripheral blood, obtained on day 0 of AZD1222 vaccination. This CDR3 is CASSVDPGATEAFF. The CDR3 bases are TGTGCCAGCAGCGTAGATCCGGGGGCCACTGAAGCTTTCTTT.